These 5 T cell receptor beta chains were all obtained from the same sample, sequenced in a study of naive CD8 T cells in extremely preterm neonates. The protocol was immunoSEQ multiplex PCR, while the TCRdb copy is restricted to in-frame clones and leaves out a portion. Here the sample spans over 6,500 clones, approximately 97% being singletons. Material for sequencing was naive CD8+ T cells from blood. These receptors originate from a human donor in good health.

The chain links TRBV4-2 to TRBJ2-1; TRBD2 matches at 10 bases. The ends lost 1 base at V and 5 bases at J; junction bases unmatched: 2. The CDR3 runs to 15 residues. The germline gives CDR1 LGHNA, CDR2 YNFKEQ. The CDR3 DNA reads as TGTGCCAGCAGCCAAGCTACTAGCGGGAACAATGAGCAGTTCTTC. Amino acids: CASSQATSGNNEQFF.

This chain links TRBV5-1 with TRBJ1-2; TRBD1 matches at 10 bases. The germline CDR1 and CDR2 sequences are SGHRS and YFSETQ. The CDR3 is 15 amino acids. Trimming at V came to 2 bases and at J to 3 bases, leaving 4 bases not matched to a gene. CDR3 residues: CASSFRGTGDYGYTF. CDR3 nucleotides: TGCGCCAGCAGCTTCCGGGGGACAGGGGACTATGGCTACACCTTC.

V usage is TRBV10-3 and J usage is TRBJ1-1, with 8 bases that match TRBD1. J was trimmed by 4 bases and V by 3 bases; bases with no gene match: 10. CDR1 is ENHRY and CDR2 is SYGVKD in the germline V gene. This CDR3 is 16 amino acids long. CDR3 region: CAISDPDREEITEAFF. The DNA of the CDR3 is TGTGCCATCAGTGACCCGGACAGGGAGGAGATCACTGAAGCTTTCTTT.

Turning to this clone: The junction departs from germline at one end; a sequencing error may be responsible. CDR3: CASRVGQGGTGELFF. CDR3 DNA sequence: TGTGCCAGCAGGGTAGGGCAGGGAGGCACCGGGGAGCTGTTTTTT. The chain uses TRBV9 and TRBJ2-2; D possibly corresponds to TRBD2 (6 bases). This CDR3 has 15 amino acids. Germline V gene lookup returns CDR1 SGDLS and CDR2 YYNGEE.

This rearrangement joins TRBV4-2 to TRBJ2-3; 8 nucleotides align to TRBD2. With 0 bases clipped from V and 2 bases from J, the junction kept 1 base outside the gene matches. Germline CDR1 and CDR2: LGHNA and YNFKEQ. The CDR3 has 15 amino acids. This CDR3 is CASSQDSGTTDTQYF. In nucleotides, the CDR3 is TGTGCCAGCAGCCAAGATAGCGGGACCACAGATACGCAGTATTTT.